The 14 T cell receptor beta chains reported below all come from one sample, sequenced in a study of T cells in Graves' hyperthyroidism and ophthalmopathy. The TCR beta CDR3 regions underwent amplification using RNA transcripts as the source. HTBI primers drove first-round RT-PCR of the TCR CDR3. TCRdb independently ran MiXCR on the multiplex PCR reads; one entry per CDR3 protein. The table shows roughly 500,000 distinct CDR3 sequences, with about 15% occurring only once. The sample consisted of blood. These receptor sequences come from a woman aged 25 to 39 with Graves' hyperthyroidism that later progressed to Graves' ophthalmopathy.

This clonotype was seen only a few times. The chain has TRBV5-1 and TRBJ2-1; weak D call: TRBD2 (6 bases). Looked up from germline, CDR1 is SGHRS and CDR2 is YFSETQ. This CDR3 contains 14 residues. V was clipped by 7 bases and J by 5 bases, with 16 bases between them. CDR3 sequence reads: CASPLGSGDNEQFF. The DNA for the CDR3 is TGCGCCAGCCCCCTAGGTAGCGGCGACAATGAGCAGTTCTTC.

CDR3 nucleotides: TGTGCCAGCACCGGGACTAGCGCGAACACCGGGGAGCTGTTTTTT. Encoded protein: CASTGTSANTGELFF. The chain uses TRBV9 and TRBJ2-2; 10 bases map to TRBD2. This CDR3 has 15 residues. Germline assignment: CDR1 SGDLS and CDR2 YYNGEE. V lost 6 bases, J lost 0 bases, and 2 bases stayed unmatched.

This clonotype was observed many times. The J gene is TRBJ1-1, the V gene TRBV20-1; the D is unclear. Trimming removed 1 base at V and 1 base at J, with 13 bases between. This CDR3 region has 15 residues. CDR1 DFQATT and CDR2 SNEGSKA come from the germline V gene (reference sequence). The CDR3 sequence: CSARVYEGRNTEAFF. For the CDR3, the DNA is TGCAGTGCTAGAGTTTATGAGGGTCGGAACACTGAAGCTTTCTTT.

This clonotype was found many times. The chain recombines TRBV6-1 with TRBJ2-7, with a weak D call TRBD1 (6 bases). Trimming cost V 1 base and J 5 bases, with 12 bases left between them. Germline V gene data show CDR1 as MNHNS and CDR2 as SASEGT. The CDR3 has 14 amino acids. The CDR3 here is CASSEVPGADEQYF. DNA of the CDR3: TGTGCCAGCAGTGAAGTACCAGGGGCGGACGAGCAGTACTTC.

The sample holds many counts of this clonotype. The chain joins TRBV30 to TRBJ2-1; perhaps TRBD2 as D (5 bases). The CDR3 loop spans 11 amino acids. Germline values: CDR1 GTSNPN, CDR2 SVGIG (reference sequence). With 5 bases removed from V and 10 bases from J, the gap between germline ends came to 12 bases. CDR3 in amino acids: CAWGSLWEQFF. For the CDR3, the DNA is TGTGCCTGGGGGAGTCTATGGGAGCAGTTCTTC.

This clonotype has a handful of counts. V and J are TRBV20-1 and TRBJ2-5; no clear D. Germline CDR1 is DFQATT and CDR2 is SNEGSKA (reference sequence). V lost 8 bases to trimming and J lost 5 bases, with 12 bases between them. This CDR3 has 11 residues. CDR3 DNA: TGCAGTATCATGGTGATGGAGACCCAGTACTTC. Translation: CSIMVMETQYF.

This clonotype was counted between two and nine times. The chain joins TRBV6-1 to TRBJ2-2; tentative D call: TRBD2 (5 bases). The CDR3 length is 12 residues. V dropped 6 bases and J dropped 6 bases, with 8 bases sitting between them. The germline V gene encodes CDR1 MNHNS and CDR2 SASEGT. The CDR3 nucleotides are TGTGCCAGCAGCCACGGGGCCGGGGAGCTGTTTTTT. It specifies CASSHGAGELFF.

Details on this clonotype: One junction end disagrees with the germline gene, perhaps due to a read error. The CDR3 DNA reads as TGCGCCAGCAGCCAAGGGCGGGAGGGCCTAAGAGAGCAGTTCTTC. It is translated as CASSQGREGLREQFF. The chain links TRBV11-1 to TRBJ2-1; 9 nucleotides line up with TRBD2. Germline lookup yields CDR1 SGHAT and CDR2 FQDESV (reference sequence). The CDR3 covers 15 residues.

This clonotype was picked up many times. V usage is TRBV29-1 and J usage is TRBJ1-1, with a tentative D call TRBD1 (6 bases). V dropped 5 bases and J dropped 5 bases, with 15 bases sitting between them. The germline V gene has CDR1 SQVTM and CDR2 ANQGSEA. The CDR3 spans 13 residues. This CDR3 reads CSVQGGIYTEAFF. CDR3 bases: TGCAGCGTTCAAGGGGGAATATATACTGAAGCTTTCTTT.

This clonotype was counted a few times. This chain joins TRBV5-6 and TRBJ2-7; either TRBD1 or TRBD2 may fit D (5 bases each). CDR3 length equals 14 residues. From germline, CDR1 is SGHDT and CDR2 YYEEEE. V gave up 1 base and J gave up 6 bases, with 14 bases separating them. The CDR3 nucleotides read TGTGCCAGCAGCTTGAGTGAGGGGTTCGGCGAGCAGTACTTC. Its protein product is CASSLSEGFGEQYF.

This clonotype was recorded at least ten times. This chain uses TRBV27 with TRBJ2-7, with 11 bases matching TRBD2. CDR3 length: 19 amino acids. With 5 bases clipped from V and 1 base from J, the junction kept 16 bases outside the gene matches. Germline CDR1 is MNHEY and CDR2 is SMNVEV (reference sequence). This chain's CDR3 is CASSITWTSGLGGSYEQYF. CDR3 bases: TGTGCCAGCAGTATAACATGGACTAGCGGGTTGGGTGGGTCCTACGAGCAGTACTTC.

This clonotype was counted many times. V gene TRBV28 combines with J gene TRBJ1-1; the D is unclear. The CDR3 contains 12 residues. Deletions cut 4 bases from V and 9 bases from J, with 12 bases between. Germline values: CDR1 MDHEN, CDR2 SYDVKM. The DNA for the CDR3 is TGTGCCAGCAGTTCAAACGGGCCTCAAGCTTTCTTT. Translated, it gives CASSSNGPQAFF. Looking up the rest from reference TRBV28 and TRBJ1-1 gives the full variable domain: DVKVTQSSRYLVKRTGEKVFLECVQDMDHENMFWYRQDPGLGLRLIYFSYDVKMKEKGDIPEGYSVSREKKERFSLILESASTNQTSMYLCASSSNGPQAFFGQGTRLTVV.

This clonotype appeared many times. The chain links TRBV6-2 or TRBV6-3 to TRBJ2-1; D unresolved. This CDR3 is 15 amino acids long. V dropped 8 bases and J dropped 4 bases, with 18 bases sitting between them. In germline, CDR1 is MNHEY, CDR2 SVGEGT. The CDR3 spells CASLQRPTDYNEQFF. DNA for the CDR3: TGTGCCAGCCTCCAGAGACCGACTGATTACAATGAGCAGTTCTTC.

This clonotype has a count of ten or more. The V and J genes are TRBV7-9 and TRBJ1-1; 10 bases match TRBD1. The CDR3 runs 16 residues. In germline, CDR1 is SEHNR, CDR2 FQNEAQ (reference sequence). The V gene end was trimmed by 5 bases and the J gene end by 4 bases; junction bases not matched to a gene: 10. CDR3 coding DNA: TGTGCCAGCAGCACTAAGGGCCGGGACAGGGGCACTGAAGCTTTCTTT. Translating gives CASSTKGRDRGTEAFF.